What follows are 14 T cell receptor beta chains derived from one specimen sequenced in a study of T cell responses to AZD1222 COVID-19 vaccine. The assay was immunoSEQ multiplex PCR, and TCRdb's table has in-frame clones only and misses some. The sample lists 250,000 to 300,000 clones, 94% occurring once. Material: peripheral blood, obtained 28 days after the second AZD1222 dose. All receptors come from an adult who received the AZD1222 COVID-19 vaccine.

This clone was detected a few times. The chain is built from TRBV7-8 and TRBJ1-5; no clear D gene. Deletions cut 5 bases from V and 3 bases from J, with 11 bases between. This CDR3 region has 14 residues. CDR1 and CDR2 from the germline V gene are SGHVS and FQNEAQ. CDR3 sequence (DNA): TGTGCCAGCAGCCCCAGTCGGTTCAATCAGCCCCAGCATTTT. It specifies CASSPSRFNQPQHF.

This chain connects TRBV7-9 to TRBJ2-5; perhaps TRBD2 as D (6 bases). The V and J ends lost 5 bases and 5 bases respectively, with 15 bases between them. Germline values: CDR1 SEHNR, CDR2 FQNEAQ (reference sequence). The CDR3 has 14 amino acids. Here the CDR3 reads CASSREAGLETQYF. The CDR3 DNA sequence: TGTGCCAGCAGCAGGGAGGCAGGGTTGGAGACCCAGTACTTC.

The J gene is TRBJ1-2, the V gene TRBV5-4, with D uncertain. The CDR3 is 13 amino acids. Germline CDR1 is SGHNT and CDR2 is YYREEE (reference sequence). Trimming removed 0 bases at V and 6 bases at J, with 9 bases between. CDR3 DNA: TGTGCCAGCAGCTTGGTCGAGGGTGATGGCTACACCTTC. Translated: CASSLVEGDGYTF.

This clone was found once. The CDR3 DNA reads TGTGCCAGCAGTCGCCGGGAGGGCTCCTACGAGCAGTACTTC. It translates to CASSRREGSYEQYF. The chain couples TRBV2 to TRBJ2-7; TRBD2 agrees at 8 bases. CDR1 is SNHLY, CDR2 FYNNEI, per germline. CDR3 size: 14 residues. The J segment lost 0 bases and the V segment lost 5 bases, leaving 3 bases of the junction unmatched.

The CDR3 here is CASSRTGGNQPQHF. The CDR3 DNA sequence: TGTGCCAGCAGCCGAACAGGGGGCAATCAGCCCCAGCATTTT. V and J are TRBV3-1 (or the pseudogene TRBV3-2) and TRBJ1-5; TRBD1 matches 7 bases. The CDR3 is made up of 14 amino acids. Germline V CDR1 and CDR2: LGHDT, YNNKEL (reference sequence). After removal of 4 bases from V and 2 bases from J, the junction contained 2 bases not matched to a gene.

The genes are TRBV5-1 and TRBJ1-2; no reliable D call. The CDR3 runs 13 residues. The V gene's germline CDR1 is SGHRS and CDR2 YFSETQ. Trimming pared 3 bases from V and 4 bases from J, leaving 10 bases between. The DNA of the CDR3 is TGCGCCAGCAGCTCCGAGCCAGTCTATGGCTACACCTTC. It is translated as CASSSEPVYGYTF.

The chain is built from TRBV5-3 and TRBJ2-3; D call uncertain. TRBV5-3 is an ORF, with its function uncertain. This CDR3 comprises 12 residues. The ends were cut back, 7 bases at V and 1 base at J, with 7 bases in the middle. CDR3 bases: TGTGCCAGACGCTGCGGCACAGATACGCAGTATTTT. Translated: CARRCGTDTQYF.

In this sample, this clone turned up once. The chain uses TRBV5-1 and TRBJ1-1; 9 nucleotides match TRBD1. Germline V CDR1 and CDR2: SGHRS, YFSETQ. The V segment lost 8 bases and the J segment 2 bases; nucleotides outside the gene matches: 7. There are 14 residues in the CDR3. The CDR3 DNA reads TGCGCCAGTACAGGGGGCACTGGTAACACTGAAGCTTTCTTT. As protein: CASTGGTGNTEAFF.

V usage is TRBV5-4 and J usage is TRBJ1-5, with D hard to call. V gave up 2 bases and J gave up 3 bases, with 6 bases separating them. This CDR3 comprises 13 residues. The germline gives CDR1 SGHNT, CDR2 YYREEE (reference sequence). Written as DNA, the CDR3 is TGTGCCAGCAGCTTAGACAACAATCAGCCCCAGCATTTT. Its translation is CASSLDNNQPQHF.

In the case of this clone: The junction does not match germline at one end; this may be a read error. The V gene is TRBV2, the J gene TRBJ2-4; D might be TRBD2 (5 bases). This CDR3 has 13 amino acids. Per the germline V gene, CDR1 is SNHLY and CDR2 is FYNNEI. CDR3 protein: CASSESGYQYIPF. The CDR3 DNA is TGTGCCAGCAGTGAATCGGGATACCAATACATTCCATTC.

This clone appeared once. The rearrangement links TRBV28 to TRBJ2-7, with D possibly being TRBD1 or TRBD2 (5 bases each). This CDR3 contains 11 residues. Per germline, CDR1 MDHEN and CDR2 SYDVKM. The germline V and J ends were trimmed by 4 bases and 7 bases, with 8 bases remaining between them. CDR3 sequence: CASSWGGEQYF. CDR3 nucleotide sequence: TGTGCCAGCAGTTGGGGCGGGGAGCAGTACTTC.

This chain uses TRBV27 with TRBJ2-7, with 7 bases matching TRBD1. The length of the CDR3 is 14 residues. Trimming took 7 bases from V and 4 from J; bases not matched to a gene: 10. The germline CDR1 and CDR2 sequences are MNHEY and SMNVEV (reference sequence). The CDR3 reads CASNPGQNFYEQYF. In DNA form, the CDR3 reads TGTGCCAGCAACCCGGGACAGAACTTTTACGAGCAGTACTTC.

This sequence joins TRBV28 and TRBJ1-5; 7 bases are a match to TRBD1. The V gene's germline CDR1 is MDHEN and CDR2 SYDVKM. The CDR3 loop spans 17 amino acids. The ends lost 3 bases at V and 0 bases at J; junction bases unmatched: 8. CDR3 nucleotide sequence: TGTGCCAGCAGTTTCGCCAGGGGGGCATATAGCAATCAGCCCCAGCATTTT. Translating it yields CASSFARGAYSNQPQHF.

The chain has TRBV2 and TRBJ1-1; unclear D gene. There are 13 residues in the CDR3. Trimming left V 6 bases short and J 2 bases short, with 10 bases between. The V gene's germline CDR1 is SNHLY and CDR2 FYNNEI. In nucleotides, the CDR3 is TGTGCCAGCAGGGCGTGGGCCAACACTGAAGCTTTCTTT. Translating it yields CASRAWANTEAFF.